This T cell receptor (beta chain) came from a study of beta chain features in type 1 diabetes. Sequenced material consisted of expressed TCRB transcripts (all of the isolated RNA was reverse transcribed). Sequencing was performed with immunoSEQ multiplex PCR; in TCRdb, only in-frame clones are kept and a portion is missing. The sample comprises hundreds of thousands of clones, roughly a sixth of which are singletons, and about 0.097% rests with the top ten. Trimming removed 1 base from V and 5 bases from J; junction bases left unmatched: 10. CDR1 is LGHNA, CDR2 YSLEER, per germline. The CDR3 is 16 amino acids.

This clonotype was sampled from a young man in good health. The chain joins TRBV4-3 to TRBJ2-7; 8 bases align to TRBD2. Material: naive CD4+ T cells from blood. DNA for the CDR3: TGCGCCAGCAGCCAAGGATGGAGCGGGAGCTTCCACGAGCAGTACTTC. Translation: CASSQGWSGSFHEQYF.